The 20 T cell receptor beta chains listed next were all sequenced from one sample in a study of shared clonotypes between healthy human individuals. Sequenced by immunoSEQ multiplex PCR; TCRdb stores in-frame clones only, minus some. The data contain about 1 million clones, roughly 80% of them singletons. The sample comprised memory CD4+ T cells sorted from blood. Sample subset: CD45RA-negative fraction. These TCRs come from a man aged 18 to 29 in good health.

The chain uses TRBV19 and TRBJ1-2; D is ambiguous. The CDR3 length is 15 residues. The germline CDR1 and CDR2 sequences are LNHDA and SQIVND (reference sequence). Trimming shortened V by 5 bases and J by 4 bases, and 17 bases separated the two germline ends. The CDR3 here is CASSPVAGPLYGYTF. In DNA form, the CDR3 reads TGTGCCAGTAGTCCCGTCGCCGGGCCGCTCTATGGCTACACCTTC.

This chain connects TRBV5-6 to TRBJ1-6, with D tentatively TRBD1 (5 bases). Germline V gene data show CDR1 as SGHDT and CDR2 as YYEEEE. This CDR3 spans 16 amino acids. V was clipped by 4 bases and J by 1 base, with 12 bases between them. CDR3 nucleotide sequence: TGTGCCAGCAGCGCCGGGGGGAGGTCCTATAATTCACCCCTCCACTTT. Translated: CASSAGGRSYNSPLHF.

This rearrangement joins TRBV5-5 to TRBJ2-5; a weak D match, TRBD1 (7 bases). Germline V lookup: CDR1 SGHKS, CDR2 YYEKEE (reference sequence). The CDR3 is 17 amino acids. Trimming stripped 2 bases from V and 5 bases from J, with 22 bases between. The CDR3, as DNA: TGTGCCAGCAGCTTCTCAGGGGGGCAACAAATTGCGGAGACCCAGTACTTC. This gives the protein CASSFSGGQQIAETQYF.

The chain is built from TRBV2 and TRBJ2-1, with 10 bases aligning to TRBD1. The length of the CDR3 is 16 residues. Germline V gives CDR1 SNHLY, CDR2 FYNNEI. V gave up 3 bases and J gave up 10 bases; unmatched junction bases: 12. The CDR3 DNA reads TGTGCCAGCAGTGATGGGACAGGGGCACTCAGCAAGGAGCAGTTCTTC. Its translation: CASSDGTGALSKEQFF.

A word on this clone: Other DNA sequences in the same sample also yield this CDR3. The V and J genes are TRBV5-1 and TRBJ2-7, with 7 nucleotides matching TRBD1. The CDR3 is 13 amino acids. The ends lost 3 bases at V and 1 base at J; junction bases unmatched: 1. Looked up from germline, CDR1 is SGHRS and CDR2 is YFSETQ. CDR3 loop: CASSSTGSYEQYF. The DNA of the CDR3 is TGCGCCAGCAGCTCGACAGGGTCCTACGAGCAGTACTTC.

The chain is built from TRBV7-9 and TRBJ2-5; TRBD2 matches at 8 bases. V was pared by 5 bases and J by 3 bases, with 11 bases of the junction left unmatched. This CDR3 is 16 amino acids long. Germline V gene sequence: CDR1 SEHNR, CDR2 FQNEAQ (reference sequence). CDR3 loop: CASSQFSGGGEETQYF. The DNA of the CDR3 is TGTGCCAGCAGCCAGTTTTCGGGGGGGGGCGAAGAGACCCAGTACTTC.

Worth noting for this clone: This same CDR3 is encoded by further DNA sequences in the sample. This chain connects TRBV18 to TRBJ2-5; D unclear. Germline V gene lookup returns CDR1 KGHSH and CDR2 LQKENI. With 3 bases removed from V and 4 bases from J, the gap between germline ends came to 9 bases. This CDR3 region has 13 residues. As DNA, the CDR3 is TGTGCCAGCTCACCGGGTCCCGGAGAGACCCAGTACTTC. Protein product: CASSPGPGETQYF.

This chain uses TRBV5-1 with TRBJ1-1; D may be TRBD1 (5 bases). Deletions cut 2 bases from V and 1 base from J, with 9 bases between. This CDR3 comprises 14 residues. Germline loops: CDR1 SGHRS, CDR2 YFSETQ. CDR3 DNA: TGCGCCAGCAGCTTCCACCAGGGGAACACTGAAGCTTTCTTT. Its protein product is CASSFHQGNTEAFF.

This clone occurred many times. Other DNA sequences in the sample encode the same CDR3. CDR3 residues: CSAGTFNEQFF. Written as DNA, the CDR3 is TGCAGTGCTGGGACCTTCAATGAGCAGTTCTTC. The rearrangement joins TRBV20-1 to TRBJ2-1; D is perhaps TRBD1 or TRBD2 (5 bases each). Germline CDR1 reads DFQATT; CDR2 reads SNEGSKA (reference sequence). The CDR3 extends over 11 amino acids. V lost 5 bases and J lost 6, with 8 bases in between.

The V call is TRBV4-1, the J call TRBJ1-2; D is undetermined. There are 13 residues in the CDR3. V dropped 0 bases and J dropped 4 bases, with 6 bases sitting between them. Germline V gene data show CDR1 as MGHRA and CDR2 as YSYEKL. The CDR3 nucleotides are TGCGCCAGCAGCCAAGACAGGAGCTATGGCTACACCTTC. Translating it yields CASSQDRSYGYTF.

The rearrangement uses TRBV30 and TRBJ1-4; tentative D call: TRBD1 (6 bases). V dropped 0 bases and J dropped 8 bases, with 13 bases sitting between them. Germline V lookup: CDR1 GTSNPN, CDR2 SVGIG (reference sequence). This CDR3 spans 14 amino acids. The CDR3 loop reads CAWSVSGGGEKLFF. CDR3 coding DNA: TGTGCCTGGAGTGTATCGGGGGGCGGCGAAAAACTGTTTTTT.

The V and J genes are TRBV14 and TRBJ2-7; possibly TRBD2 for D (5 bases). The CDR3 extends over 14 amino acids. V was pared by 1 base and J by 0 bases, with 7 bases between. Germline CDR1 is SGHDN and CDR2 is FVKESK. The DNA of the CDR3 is TGTGCCAGCAGCCAAGGACTACTCTCCTACGAGCAGTACTTC. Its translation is CASSQGLLSYEQYF.

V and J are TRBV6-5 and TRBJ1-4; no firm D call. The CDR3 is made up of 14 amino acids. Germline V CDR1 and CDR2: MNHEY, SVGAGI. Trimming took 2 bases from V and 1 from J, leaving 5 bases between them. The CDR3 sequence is CASSYGVTNEKLFF. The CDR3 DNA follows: TGTGCCAGCAGTTACGGGGTAACTAATGAAAAACTGTTTTTT.

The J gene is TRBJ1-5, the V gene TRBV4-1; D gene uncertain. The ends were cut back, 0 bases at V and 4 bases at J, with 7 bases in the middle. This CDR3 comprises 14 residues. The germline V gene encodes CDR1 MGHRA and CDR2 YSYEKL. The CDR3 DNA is TGCGCCAGCAGCCAAGAATATGGGAATCAGCCCCAGCATTTT. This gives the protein CASSQEYGNQPQHF.

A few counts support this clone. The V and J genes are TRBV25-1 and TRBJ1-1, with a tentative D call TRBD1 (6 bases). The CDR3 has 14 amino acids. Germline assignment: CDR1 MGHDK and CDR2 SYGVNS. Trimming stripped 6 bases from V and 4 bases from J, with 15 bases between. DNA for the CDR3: TGTGCCAGCAGCGTACAGGGATTTGCCACTGAAGCTTTCTTT. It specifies CASSVQGFATEAFF.

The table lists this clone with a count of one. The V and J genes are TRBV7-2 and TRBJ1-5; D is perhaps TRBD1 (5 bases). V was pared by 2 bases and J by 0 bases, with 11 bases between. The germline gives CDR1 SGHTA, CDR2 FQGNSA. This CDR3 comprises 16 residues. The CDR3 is CASSLMGLYSNQPQHF. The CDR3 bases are TGTGCCAGCAGCTTAATGGGACTCTATAGCAATCAGCCCCAGCATTTT.

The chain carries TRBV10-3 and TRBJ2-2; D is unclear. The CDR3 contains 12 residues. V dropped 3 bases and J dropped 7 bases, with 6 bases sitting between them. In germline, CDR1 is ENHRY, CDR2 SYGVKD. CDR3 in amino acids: CAISEGIGELFF. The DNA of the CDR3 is TGTGCCATCAGTGAAGGGATCGGGGAGCTGTTTTTT.

This CDR3 reads CASSPQAQGGAYEQYF. The CDR3 nucleotides read TGTGCCAGCTCACCACAGGCACAGGGAGGTGCCTACGAGCAGTACTTC. V is TRBV18 and J is TRBJ2-7, with D perhaps given as TRBD1 or TRBD2 (6 bases each). The CDR3 contains 16 residues. V was pared by 1 base and J by 2 bases, with 15 bases between. Per germline, CDR1 KGHSH and CDR2 LQKENI.

The CDR3 DNA sequence: TGTGCCAGCAGCAAGGGGGCAGGCCCATCCTACGAGCAGTACTTC. The encoded protein is CASSKGAGPSYEQYF. The chain combines TRBV11-3 with TRBJ2-7; 7 bases agree with TRBD1. Unmatched junction bases numbered 8, after V lost 5 bases and J lost 1 base. The CDR3 is 15 amino acids. Per the germline V gene, CDR1 is SGHNT and CDR2 is YENEEA.

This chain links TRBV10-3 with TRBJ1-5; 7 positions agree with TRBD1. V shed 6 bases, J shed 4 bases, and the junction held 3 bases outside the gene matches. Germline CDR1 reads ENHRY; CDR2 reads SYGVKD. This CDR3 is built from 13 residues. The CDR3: CAIRTGANQPQHF. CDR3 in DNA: TGTGCCATCAGAACAGGGGCAAATCAGCCCCAGCATTTT.